A selection of T cell receptor beta chains follows, all from one sample in a study of T cell repertoires in cytomegalovirus infection. No antigens are known for them. One entry per CDR3 protein results from TCRdb running MiXCR on the reads. Of hundreds of thousands of distinct CDR3 sequences listed, almost 30% are singletons. This specimen was cultured PBMCs, taken from culture after CMV antigen stimulation. The receptor set was obtained from a human donor in good health (CMV status not recorded). Some clones in this sample may be carry-over from other donors' samples. CDR3s include the opening cysteine and the closing phenylalanine or tryptophan. A D gene is named only where the DNA matches it firmly. Part of the rows lack a size; the others show once, few, many or a class for expanded clones.

CDR3 protein	CDR3 DNA	clone size	V gene	J gene	D gene
CASRQQGIAGNTIYF	TGTGCCAGCAGGCAACAGGGCATCGCTGGAAACACCATATATTTT	NA	TRBV7-9	TRBJ1-3	NA
CAISEGTSIGADTQYF	TGTGCCATCAGTGAGGGGACTAGCATCGGCGCAGATACGCAGTATTTT	many	TRBV10-3	TRBJ2-3	TRBD2
CASSEDRRAPKTQYF	TGCGCCAGCAGCGAAGACCGACGAGCCCCCAAGACCCAGTACTTC	NA	TRBV10-1	TRBJ2-5	NA
CASSLDPRAAEAFF	TGCGCCAGCAGCTTGGACCCCAGGGCCGCTGAAGCTTTCTTT	NA	TRBV5-1	TRBJ1-1	NA
CSVRFSGANVLTF	TGCAGCGTTAGATTCTCTGGGGCCAACGTCCTGACTTTC	NA	TRBV29-1	TRBJ2-6	NA
CASGPGVGQPQHF	TGTGCTAGTGGCCCAGGCGTTGGCCAGCCCCAGCATTTT	NA	TRBV12-5	TRBJ1-5	NA
CASSPHRGGSTGELFF	TGTGCCAGCAGCCCCCACAGGGGAGGTAGCACCGGGGAGCTGTTTTTT	few	TRBV7-3	TRBJ2-2	NA
CASSEALAGVGVHEQYF	TGTGCCAGCAGTGAAGCCCTAGCGGGAGTAGGTGTCCACGAGCAGTACTTC	few	TRBV6-1	TRBJ2-7	TRBD2
CASSEEWRNYGYTF	TGTGCCAGCAGTGAAGAGTGGCGTAACTATGGCTACACCTTC	few	TRBV6-1	TRBJ1-2	NA
CASSRGQGHTEAFF	TGTGCCAGTAGTAGGGGACAGGGGCACACTGAAGCTTTCTTT	few	TRBV19	TRBJ1-1	TRBD1
CASSYQTGSSYEQYF	TGTGCCAGCAGTTACCAGACTGGGAGCTCCTACGAGCAGTACTTC	NA	TRBV12-3/TRBV12-4	TRBJ2-7	NA
CASSSGQSNTEAFF	TGTGCCAGCAGCTCGGGACAGTCGAACACTGAAGCTTTCTTT	NA	TRBV11-2	TRBJ1-1	TRBD1
CASSDPGTNEKLFF	TGTGCCAGCAGTGACCCGGGAACTAATGAAAAACTGTTTTTT	few	TRBV2	TRBJ1-4	NA
CSARVADNSPLHF	TGCAGTGCTAGAGTGGCGGACAATTCACCCCTCCACTTT	few	TRBV20-1	TRBJ1-6	NA
CASSSPGLNYGYTF	TGTGCCAGCAGCTCCCCGGGCCTTAACTATGGCTACACCTTC	NA	TRBV9	TRBJ1-2	NA
CASSQESPRQFF	TGCGCCAGCAGCCAGGAGTCCCCACGGCAGTTCTTC	few	TRBV4-1	TRBJ2-1	NA
CASSLPGTGVHNEQFF	TGTGCCAGCAGTCTGCCGGGGACAGGGGTCCACAATGAGCAGTTCTTC	NA	TRBV28	TRBJ2-1	TRBD1
CASRSTGGSYEQYF	TGTGCCAGCAGGAGTACAGGGGGCTCCTACGAGCAGTACTTC	many	TRBV2	TRBJ2-7	TRBD1
CASSRTSGGPPYEQYF	TGTGCCAGCTCTCGGACTAGCGGAGGCCCTCCCTACGAGCAGTACTTC	NA	TRBV27	TRBJ2-7	TRBD2
CASSLFVGQPQHF	TGTGCCAGCAGCTTATTCGTAGGTCAGCCCCAGCATTTT	NA	TRBV7-2	TRBJ1-5	NA
CASSLRGTQETQYF	TGTGCCAGCAGTTTAAGGGGGACCCAAGAGACCCAGTACTTC	few	TRBV12-3/TRBV12-4	TRBJ2-5	NA
CAWSVGAGALGYEQYF	TGTGCCTGGAGTGTGGGAGCGGGAGCCTTAGGGTACGAGCAGTACTTC	NA	TRBV30	TRBJ2-7	TRBD2
CASSLDPGRWDQPQHF	TGTGCCAGCAGCTTAGACCCGGGGCGTTGGGATCAGCCCCAGCATTTT	many	TRBV7-2	TRBJ1-5	NA
CSARDSRAGASGANVLTF	TGCAGTGCTAGAGATTCTCGAGCGGGAGCCTCTGGGGCCAACGTCCTGACTTTC	few	TRBV20-1	TRBJ2-6	TRBD2
CASSLEAGGTQETQYF	TGCGCCAGCAGCTTGGAGGCGGGAGGGACCCAAGAGACCCAGTACTTC	few	TRBV5-1	TRBJ2-5	TRBD2
CASSPGPTGELFF	TGTGCCAGCAGCCCAGGGCCCACCGGGGAGCTGTTTTTT	NA	TRBV7-6	TRBJ2-2	NA
CATSEWDGGVEKLFF	TGTGCCACCAGTGAATGGGACGGAGGAGTTGAAAAACTGTTTTTT	NA	TRBV24-1	TRBJ1-4	NA
CASSPARREEFETQYF	TGTGCCAGCAGCCCGGCCCGGCGGGAGGAATTCGAGACCCAGTACTTC	NA	TRBV28	TRBJ2-5	TRBD2
CSAREWGRTNYGYTF	TGCAGTGCTAGAGAGTGGGGCCGAACTAACTATGGCTACACCTTC	few	TRBV20-1	TRBJ1-2	NA
CASSANSGGEQYF	TGTGCCAGCAGCGCAAATTCGGGGGGCGAGCAGTACTTC	few	TRBV7-2	TRBJ2-7	TRBD2
CASSPGTSGSSATGELFF	TGTGCTAGCAGCCCCGGGACTAGCGGGAGTTCGGCAACCGGGGAGCTGTTTTTT	few	TRBV7-7	TRBJ2-2	TRBD2
CASSSTRGRGKETQYF	TGTGCCAGCAGCTCGACCCGCGGACGGGGGAAGGAGACCCAGTACTTC	many	TRBV7-9	TRBJ2-5	NA
CASSQVEGNLNQPQHF	TGCGCCAGCAGCCAAGTGGAAGGGAACCTTAATCAGCCCCAGCATTTT	few	TRBV4-1	TRBJ1-5	NA
CASSSLLPGEFSGNTIYF	TGTGCCAGCAGCTCCCTTTTGCCAGGGGAGTTCTCTGGAAACACCATATATTTT	NA	TRBV7-6	TRBJ1-3	NA
CASSFRAEGTEAFF	TGTGCCAGCAGCTTCAGGGCAGAAGGCACTGAAGCTTTCTTT	NA	TRBV7-9	TRBJ1-1	NA
CSASLAGRMPYNEQFF	TGCAGTGCTAGTCTTGCAGGGAGAATGCCCTACAATGAGCAGTTCTTC	few	TRBV20-1	TRBJ2-1	NA
CSAPTGEYSPLHF	TGCAGTGCTCCGACAGGGGAGTATTCACCCCTCCACTTT	NA	TRBV20-1	TRBJ1-6	TRBD1
CASSRQRDRVSSYNEQFF	TGCGCCAGCAGCCGTCAGCGGGACCGGGTGAGCTCCTACAATGAGCAGTTCTTC	few	TRBV4-1	TRBJ2-1	TRBD2
CASSLEVIYGYTF	TGTGCCAGCAGCTTGGAAGTCATCTATGGCTACACCTTC	NA	TRBV5-6	TRBJ1-2	NA